The 19 T cell receptor beta chains below come from one sample, sequenced in a study of shared clonotypes between healthy human individuals. The data were produced by immunoSEQ multiplex PCR, yet TCRdb's version contains in-frame clones alone and is incomplete. The sample records about 470,000 clones, 70% to 80% being singletons. Sequencing was carried out using PBMCs. These receptors all come from a middle-aged woman in good health. Some clones in this sample may be carry-over from other donors' samples.

This sequence joins TRBV5-1 and TRBJ1-1, with D perhaps matching TRBD1 (5 bases). CDR1 is SGHRS, CDR2 YFSETQ, per germline. This CDR3 has 13 residues. V lost 4 bases and J 0 bases, leaving 7 bases between the germline ends. Here the CDR3 DNA reads TGCGCCAGCAGCATCAGGGTGAACACTGAAGCTTTCTTT. The encoded protein is CASSIRVNTEAFF.

This sequence joins TRBV5-1 and TRBJ1-2; 9 bases are shared with TRBD1. The junction had 8 bases not matched to a gene; V was cut back by 0 bases and J by 8 bases. The CDR3 has 15 amino acids. CDR1 is SGHRS, CDR2 YFSETQ, per germline. The CDR3 spells CASSLDLQGAGGYTF. The CDR3 region has the DNA TGCGCCAGCAGCTTGGATTTACAGGGGGCGGGAGGCTACACCTTC. Combining the CDR3 with reference TRBV5-1 and TRBJ1-2 gives the whole variable domain KAGVTQTPRYLIKTRGQQVTLSCSPISGHRSVSWYQQTPGQGLQFLFEYFSETQRNKGNFPGRFSGRQFSNSRSEMNVSTLELGDSALYLCASSLDLQGAGGYTFGSGTRLTVV.

This chain connects TRBV7-2 to TRBJ1-5; D perhaps matches TRBD1 (6 bases). Per germline, CDR1 SGHTA and CDR2 FQGNSA. Trimming pared 4 bases from V and 2 bases from J, leaving 12 bases between. This CDR3 comprises 15 residues. CDR3 nucleotide sequence: TGTGCCAGCAGCTCCTCGGGGGCTCGCAATCAGCCCCAGCATTTT. Protein sequence: CASSSSGARNQPQHF.

J is TRBJ1-2 and V is TRBV28, with TRBD1 matching 9 bases. Germline V lookup: CDR1 MDHEN, CDR2 SYDVKM. The length of the CDR3 is 17 residues. V was pared by 6 bases and J by 2 bases, with 13 bases of the junction left unmatched. Written as DNA, the CDR3 is TGTGCCAGCAGCCCTTCGGACAGGGGTCCCCGGAACTATGGCTACACCTTC. Translated, it gives CASSPSDRGPRNYGYTF.

The chain carries TRBV11-2 and TRBJ2-3; D not certain. Trimming took 1 base from V and 2 from J, leaving 7 bases between them. This CDR3 region has 14 residues. Germline loops: CDR1 SGHAT, CDR2 FQNNGV. This chain's CDR3 is CASSLVPATDTQYF. In DNA, the CDR3 is TGTGCCAGCAGCTTAGTTCCGGCCACAGATACGCAGTATTTT. The entire variable domain, with the rest obtained from reference TRBV11-2 and TRBJ2-3, is as follows: EAGVAQSPRYKIIEKRQSVAFWCNPISGHATLYWYQQILGQGPKLLIQFQNNGVVDDSQLPKDRFSAERLKGVDSTLKIQPAKLEDSAVYLCASSLVPATDTQYFGPGTRLTVL.

About this clone: A far larger clone is one base from this, pointing to a likely read error. The rearrangement uses TRBV7-9 and TRBJ1-5, with no clear D. There are 12 residues in the CDR3. Germline V gene sequence: CDR1 SEHNR, CDR2 FQNEAQ (reference sequence). This chain's CDR3 is CTSSRTDQPQHF. As DNA, the CDR3 is TGTACCAGCAGCCGGACTGATCAGCCCCAGCATTTT. The full variable domain, with the rest looked up from reference TRBV7-9 and TRBJ1-5, is DTGVSQNPRHKITKRGQNVTFRCDPISEHNRLYWYRQTLGQGPEFLTYFQNEAQLEKSRLLSDRFSAERPKGSFSTLEIQRTEQGDSAMYLCTSSRTDQPQHFGDGTRLSIL.

V and J are TRBV19 and TRBJ1-5; the D is unclear. Germline V CDR1 and CDR2: LNHDA, SQIVND (reference sequence). This CDR3 contains 15 residues. Trimming removed 7 bases at V and 3 bases at J, with 16 bases between. The CDR3 loop is CASNDMVGFNQPQHF. In DNA form, the CDR3 reads TGTGCCAGTAACGACATGGTGGGTTTCAATCAGCCCCAGCATTTT.

This rearrangement joins TRBV18 to TRBJ1-2, with D maybe TRBD1 (5 bases). CDR3 length: 13 residues. Trimming stripped 4 bases from V and 8 bases from J, with 14 bases between. CDR1 and CDR2 from the germline V gene are KGHSH and LQKENI. The CDR3 loop is CASSLDRDGGYTF. In nucleotides, the CDR3 is TGTGCCAGCTCACTTGACCGGGACGGCGGCTACACCTTC.

The V gene is TRBV11-2, the J gene TRBJ1-3; D is ambiguous. V shed 4 bases and J shed 3 bases, with 10 bases lying between them. The CDR3 contains 14 residues. Per germline, CDR1 SGHAT and CDR2 FQNNGV. CDR3 in DNA: TGTGCCAGCAGCTCCTGGACGGATGGAAACACCATATATTTT. Its protein product is CASSSWTDGNTIYF.

This clone has only one observation. The V and J genes are TRBV2 and TRBJ2-3; D is undetermined. The CDR3 contains 14 residues. Between the trimmed V and J ends, which lost 7 bases and 0 bases, there was a span of 11 bases. Looked up from germline, CDR1 is SNHLY and CDR2 is FYNNEI. DNA of the CDR3: TGTGCCAGCACCCCGGTACCAAGCACAGATACGCAGTATTTT. Translated: CASTPVPSTDTQYF.

The V call is TRBV10-3, the J call TRBJ2-7; the match to TRBD2 covers 8 bases. The CDR3 is made up of 17 amino acids. V lost 0 bases and J lost 5; bases outside the gene matches: 12. Germline values: CDR1 ENHRY, CDR2 SYGVKD. CDR3 sequence: CAISESGIRGGSDEQYF. The DNA of the CDR3 is TGTGCCATCAGTGAGTCAGGTATCCGGGGGGGGAGTGACGAGCAGTACTTC.

The V and J genes are TRBV6-4 and TRBJ2-1, with TRBD2 identical over 10 bases. With 2 bases clipped from V and 6 bases from J, the junction kept 4 bases outside the gene matches. Germline CDR1 and CDR2: MRHNA and SNTAGT. The CDR3 covers 15 residues. This chain's CDR3 is CASSDRASGSNEQFF. In nucleotides, the CDR3 is TGTGCCAGCAGTGACAGGGCTAGCGGGAGCAATGAGCAGTTCTTC.

V gene TRBV5-4 combines with J gene TRBJ1-2; the D is unclear. Trimming took 1 base from V and 2 from J, leaving 9 bases between them. There are 14 residues in the CDR3. Germline V CDR1 and CDR2: SGHNT, YYREEE (reference sequence). As DNA, the CDR3 is TGTGCCAGCAGCTTGCGGGGAACCAACTATGGCTACACCTTC. This encodes CASSLRGTNYGYTF.

The CDR3 loop is CASSTGHRQASSYEQYF. CDR3 nucleotides: TGCGCCAGCAGCACCGGTCATCGGCAGGCGAGCTCCTACGAGCAGTACTTC. The chain combines TRBV5-1 with TRBJ2-7; D gene unclear. The germline V gene has CDR1 SGHRS and CDR2 YFSETQ. Trimming stripped 4 bases from V and 0 bases from J, with 20 bases between. The CDR3 is made up of 17 amino acids.

The V gene is TRBV4-1, the J gene TRBJ1-4; D is unresolved. The CDR3 totals 16 residues. CDR1 and CDR2 from the germline V gene are MGHRA and YSYEKL. V was cut by 1 base and J by 5 bases, with 14 bases left in between. DNA of the CDR3: TGCGCCAGCAGCCAAGGTTGGAGGACGGTGAATGAAAAACTGTTTTTT. Its protein is CASSQGWRTVNEKLFF.

This CDR3 is CASSLDQRTYEQYF. The CDR3 DNA reads TGTGCCAGCAGCTTAGATCAGAGAACCTACGAGCAGTACTTC. The chain employs TRBV11-3 and TRBJ2-7; D not resolved. V gave up 0 bases and J gave up 2 bases, with 8 bases separating them. The CDR3 runs 14 residues. Germline V CDR1 and CDR2: SGHNT, YENEEA.

The V and J genes are TRBV7-2 and TRBJ2-1, with unresolved D. The CDR3 extends over 13 amino acids. With 1 base removed from V and 12 bases from J, the gap between germline ends came to 13 bases. The germline CDR1 and CDR2 sequences are SGHTA and FQGNSA. The CDR3: CASSLDTASGQFF. DNA of the CDR3: TGTGCCAGCAGCTTAGACACGGCGTCGGGGCAGTTCTTC.

The chain is built from TRBV25-1 and TRBJ2-7; 7 nucleotides align to TRBD1. Germline trimming cut 6 bases from V and 2 bases from J; bases unmatched to any gene: 7. The CDR3 has 14 amino acids. The germline V gene encodes CDR1 MGHDK and CDR2 SYGVNS. CDR3 protein: CASRTGVYPYEQYF. The CDR3, as DNA: TGTGCCAGCAGAACAGGGGTCTACCCCTACGAGCAGTACTTC.

In this sample, this clone turned up many times. J is TRBJ2-3 and V is TRBV5-1; a weak D match, TRBD1 (6 bases). Germline CDR1 and CDR2: SGHRS and YFSETQ. The CDR3 length is 13 residues. The V and J ends lost 9 bases and 2 bases respectively, with 13 bases between them. The CDR3 loop reads CATNTGLTDTQYF. The CDR3 DNA follows: TGCGCCACCAACACAGGGCTCACAGATACGCAGTATTTT.